A single T cell receptor (beta chain) is shown here with its context. Its antigen is currently unknown. The second PCR ran about 6 to 12 cycles with a sample-barcoded 5' primer and J-beta primers. Using its own MiXCR run on the 5' RACE reads, TCRdb lists one record per CDR3 protein. This sample yields hundreds of thousands of distinct CDR3 sequences, of which under 30% are seen a single time; about 3% belongs to the top ten. This sample was taken from a study of blood T cells in healthy people across ages. Study-level background: Per two T cells, about one barcoded beta molecule was captured through template switching. Overall study findings and caveats: Changes in expanded clonotypes were possibly confounded, as the CMV status of donors was unknown. Long-lived donors exceeded aged donors in naive CD4+ cells and diversity.

Trimming shortened V by 6 bases and J by 8 bases, and 19 bases separated the two germline ends. In germline, CDR1 is MNHEY, CDR2 SVGAGI. This CDR3 contains 14 residues. The same specimen was also included in a second study, on T cells of mothers and their children.

This sequence joins TRBV6-5 and TRBJ1-2; a possible D gene is TRBD1 (6 bases). Sequenced: blood. The TCR originated in a boy between 10 and 17 years old in good health. CDR3 protein: CASRRTEKTLGYTF. The CDR3 DNA is TGTGCCAGCAGGCGGACAGAGAAGACGTTAGGCTACACCTTC.